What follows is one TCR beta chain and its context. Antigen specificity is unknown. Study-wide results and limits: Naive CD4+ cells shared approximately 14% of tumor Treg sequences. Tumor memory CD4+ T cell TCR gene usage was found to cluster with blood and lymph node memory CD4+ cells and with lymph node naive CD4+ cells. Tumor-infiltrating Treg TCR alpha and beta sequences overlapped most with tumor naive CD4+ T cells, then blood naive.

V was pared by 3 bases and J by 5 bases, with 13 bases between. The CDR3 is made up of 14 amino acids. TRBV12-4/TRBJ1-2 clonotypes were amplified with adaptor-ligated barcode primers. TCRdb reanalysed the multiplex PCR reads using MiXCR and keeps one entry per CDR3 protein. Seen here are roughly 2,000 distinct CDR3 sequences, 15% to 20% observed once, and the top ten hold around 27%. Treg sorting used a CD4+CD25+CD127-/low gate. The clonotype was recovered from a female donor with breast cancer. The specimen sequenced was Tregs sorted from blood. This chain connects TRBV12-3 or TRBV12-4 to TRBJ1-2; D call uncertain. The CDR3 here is CASSLAGGGYGYTF. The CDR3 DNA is TGTGCCAGCAGTTTGGCAGGAGGAGGGTATGGCTACACCTTC.